The T cell receptor (beta chain) under discussion was sequenced for a study of beta chain features in type 1 diabetes. Study background: Cell yields, gender and age were similar in healthy donors and patients.

Study-level findings and limits: Shorter templates might be favored by PCR, equally in patients and controls.

Via CD45RO/CCR7/CD25/CD127/CD95/CD27, cells of the CD4+ naive, central memory, regulatory and stem cell-like memory subsets were sorted. Points on this clone: Its antigen is as yet unknown.

This CDR3 has 15 residues. V was clipped by 6 bases and J by 0 bases, with 13 bases between them. From germline, CDR1 is LNHDA and CDR2 SQIVND (reference sequence). As every portion of the isolated RNA was reverse transcribed, the sequencing read expressed TCRB transcripts. Naive, central memory and regulatory T cell samples averaged about 3.57 million reads. Assay: immunoSEQ multiplex PCR; the TCRdb copy retains only in-frame clones and omits some. The repertoire includes about 620,000 clones, 15% to 18% of them detected once, and approximately 0.087% sits in the top ten. The V gene is TRBV19, the J gene TRBJ2-3; no reliable D call. Sample: naive CD4+ T cells from blood. This receptor was identified in a young man in good health. CDR3 sequence reads: CASSPMTVSTDTQYF. In DNA, the CDR3 is TGTGCCAGTAGCCCGATGACCGTCAGCACAGATACGCAGTATTTT.